These T cell receptor beta chains were read from a single sample in a study of T-cell memory formation after mild COVID-19. TCRdb called the 5' RACE reads again in MiXCR, with one record for every CDR3 protein. Here the sample spans some 150,000 distinct CDR3 sequences, 5.5% to 7% being singletons. Sequencing was carried out using PBMCs or a T cell subset sorted from them (not recorded which). Source of these receptors: an adult woman who had mild COVID-19 (a few samples of this study predate the infection). Cell type and time point are not known. CDR3s include the opening cysteine and the closing phenylalanine or tryptophan. Fields, in order: D gene, V gene, CDR3 length, clone size, J gene, CDR3 protein, CDR3 DNA. The D gene is left open where the match is weak. The listing skips clone size in some rows; elsewhere it reads once, few, many or a size class.

-	TRBV18	14	many	TRBJ2-7	CASSPTATTYEQYF	TGTGCCAGCTCACCAACTGCAACTACCTACGAGCAGTACTTC
-	TRBV3-1	12	-	TRBJ1-1	CASSQETGKAFF	TGTGCCAGCAGCCAAGAAACGGGTAAAGCTTTCTTT
-	TRBV5-1	14	-	TRBJ2-5	CASSPGDSQEAQYF	TGCGCCAGCAGCCCGGGGGACAGCCAAGAGGCCCAGTACTTC
-	TRBV7-9	15	few	TRBJ2-2	CASSFAGRNSGELFF	TGTGCCAGCAGCTTCGCGGGGAGGAACAGCGGGGAGCTGTTTTTT
-	TRBV3-1	15	-	TRBJ1-2	CASSPSGLGYYGYTF	TGTGCCAGCAGTCCCTCGGGGTTGGGGTATTATGGCTACACCTTC
TRBD2	TRBV6-6	16	few	TRBJ2-3	CASRGLAGASTDTQYF	TGTGCCAGCAGGGGACTAGCGGGGGCCTCCACAGATACGCAGTATTTT
-	TRBV7-2	15	many	TRBJ2-3	CASSPWDSPTDTQYF	TGTGCCAGCAGCCCCTGGGACTCCCCCACAGATACGCAGTATTTT
-	TRBV5-1	16	-	TRBJ2-3	CASSLEGPYNQDTQYF	TGCGCCAGCAGCTTGGAGGGCCCATATAATCAGGATACGCAGTATTTT
-	TRBV29-1	11	many	TRBJ2-7	CSVELFGEQYF	TGCAGCGTTGAGCTATTTGGAGAGCAGTACTTC
TRBD2	TRBV6-2/TRBV6-3	17	many	TRBJ2-7	CACTTGTSATRVHEQYF	TGTGCCTGCACGACCGGGACTAGCGCCACAAGGGTCCACGAGCAGTACTTC